This T cell receptor (beta chain) derives from a study of Graves' ophthalmopathy and Graves' hyperthyroidism. Whole-study findings and limits: Blood also contained most of the expanded thyroid clonotypes above 0.001 frequency. A roughly 84% specificity and 87.88% sensitivity were achieved by a 13-signature model that separated ophthalmopathy from stable hyperthyroidism.

There are many counts of this clonotype. Its antigen remains unknown. CDR3 size: 13 residues. Trimming removed 3 bases at V and 5 bases at J, with 11 bases between. Germline CDR1 SGHRS, CDR2 YFSETQ. Scientists amplified the TCR beta CDR3 regions from RNA transcripts. Scientists carried out first-round RT-PCR using HTBI primers and then a second-round multiplex PCR. TCRdb independently ran MiXCR on the multiplex PCR reads; one entry per CDR3 protein. The table includes about 500,000 distinct CDR3 sequences, under 15% detected once. In this cohort, patients with other autoimmune diseases, uncontrolled infections, pregnancy or lactation were excluded. From fresh peripheral blood, under 12 ml in volume, the PBMCs were obtained.

This TCR was sampled from a woman in her thirties with Graves' ophthalmopathy. Input material: blood. The rearrangement links TRBV5-1 to TRBJ2-5; D is possibly TRBD2 (6 bases). CDR3 sequence reads: CASSSLARETQYF. In DNA form, the CDR3 reads TGCGCCAGCAGCTCTCTAGCGCGGGAGACCCAGTACTTC. The variable domain in full, with the rest retrieved from reference TRBV5-1 and TRBJ2-5, is KAGVTQTPRYLIKTRGQQVTLSCSPISGHRSVSWYQQTPGQGLQFLFEYFSETQRNKGNFPGRFSGRQFSNSRSEMNVSTLELGDSALYLCASSSLARETQYFGPGTRLLVL.